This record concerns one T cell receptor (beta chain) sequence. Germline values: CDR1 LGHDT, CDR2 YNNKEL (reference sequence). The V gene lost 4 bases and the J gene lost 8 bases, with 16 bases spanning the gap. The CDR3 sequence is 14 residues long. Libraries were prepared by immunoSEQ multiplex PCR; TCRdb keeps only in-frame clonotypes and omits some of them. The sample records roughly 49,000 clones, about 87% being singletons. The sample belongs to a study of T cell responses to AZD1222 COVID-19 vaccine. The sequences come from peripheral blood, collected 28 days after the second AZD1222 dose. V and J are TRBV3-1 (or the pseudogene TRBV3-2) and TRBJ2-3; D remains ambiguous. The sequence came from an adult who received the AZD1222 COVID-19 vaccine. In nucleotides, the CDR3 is TGTGCCAGCAGCCTCTCCTCGAGCCAGAGTACGCAGTATTTT. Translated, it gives CASSLSSSQSTQYF.